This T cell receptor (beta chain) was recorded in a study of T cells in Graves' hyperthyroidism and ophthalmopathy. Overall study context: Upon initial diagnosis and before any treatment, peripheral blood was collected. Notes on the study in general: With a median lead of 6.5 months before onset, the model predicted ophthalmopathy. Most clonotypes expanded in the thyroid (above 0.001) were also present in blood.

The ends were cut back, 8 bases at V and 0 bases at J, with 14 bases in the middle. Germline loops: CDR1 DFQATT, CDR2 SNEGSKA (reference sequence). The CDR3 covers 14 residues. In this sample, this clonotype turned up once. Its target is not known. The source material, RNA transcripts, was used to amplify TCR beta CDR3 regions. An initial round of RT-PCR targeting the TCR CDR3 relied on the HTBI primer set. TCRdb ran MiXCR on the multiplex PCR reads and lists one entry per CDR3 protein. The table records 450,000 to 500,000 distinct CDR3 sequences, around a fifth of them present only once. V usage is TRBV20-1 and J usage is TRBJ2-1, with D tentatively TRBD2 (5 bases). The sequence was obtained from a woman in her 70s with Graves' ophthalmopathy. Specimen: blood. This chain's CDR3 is CSSFSESSYNEQFF. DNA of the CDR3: TGCAGTTCCTTTAGCGAGAGCTCCTACAATGAGCAGTTCTTC.